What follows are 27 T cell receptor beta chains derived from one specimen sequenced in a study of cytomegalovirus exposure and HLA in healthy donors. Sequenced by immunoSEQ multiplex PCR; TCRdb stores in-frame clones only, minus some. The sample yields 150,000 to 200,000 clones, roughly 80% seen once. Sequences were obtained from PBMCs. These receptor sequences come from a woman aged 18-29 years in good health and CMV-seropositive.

The CDR3 DNA reads as TGTGCCAGTAGTATTGAGGGCCGAGGTTGGCAGGATAGCGCCTATAATTCACCCCTCCACTTT. Protein: CASSIEGRGWQDSAYNSPLHF. The rearrangement uses TRBV19 and TRBJ1-6; no reliable D call. V dropped 3 bases and J dropped 2 bases, with 26 bases sitting between them. CDR3 length equals 21 residues. Germline CDR1 reads LNHDA; CDR2 reads SQIVND (reference sequence).

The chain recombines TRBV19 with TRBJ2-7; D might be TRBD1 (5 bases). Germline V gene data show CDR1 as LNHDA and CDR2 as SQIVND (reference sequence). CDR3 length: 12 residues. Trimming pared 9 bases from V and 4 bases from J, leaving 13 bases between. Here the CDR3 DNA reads TGTGCCAGCCAGGGATCTGGGTACGAGCAGTACTTC. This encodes CASQGSGYEQYF.

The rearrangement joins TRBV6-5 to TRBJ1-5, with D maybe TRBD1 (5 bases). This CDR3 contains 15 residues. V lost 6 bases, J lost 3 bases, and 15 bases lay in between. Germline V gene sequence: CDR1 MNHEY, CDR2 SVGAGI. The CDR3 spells CASRPYQGYNQPQHF. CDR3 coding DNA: TGTGCCAGCAGACCTTACCAGGGATACAATCAGCCCCAGCATTTT.

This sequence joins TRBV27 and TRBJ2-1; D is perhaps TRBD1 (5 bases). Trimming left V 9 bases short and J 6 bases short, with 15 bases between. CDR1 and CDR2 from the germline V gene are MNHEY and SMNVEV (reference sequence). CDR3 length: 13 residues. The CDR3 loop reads CASTSDSINEQFF. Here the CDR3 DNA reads TGTGCCAGTACATCCGACAGCATCAATGAGCAGTTCTTC.

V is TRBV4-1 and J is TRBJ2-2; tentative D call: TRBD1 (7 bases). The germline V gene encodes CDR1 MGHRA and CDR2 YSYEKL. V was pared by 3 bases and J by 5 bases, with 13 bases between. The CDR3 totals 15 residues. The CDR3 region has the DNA TGCGCCAGCAGCCATTCCAGGGGGGATACCGGGGAGCTGTTTTTT. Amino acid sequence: CASSHSRGDTGELFF.

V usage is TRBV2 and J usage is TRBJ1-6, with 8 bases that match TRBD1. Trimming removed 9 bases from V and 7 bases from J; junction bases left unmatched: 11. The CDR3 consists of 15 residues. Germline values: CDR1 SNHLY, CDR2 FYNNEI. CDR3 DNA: TGTGCCAGTAGAAAACAGGGGGGCCTAAATTCACCCCTCCACTTT. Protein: CASRKQGGLNSPLHF.

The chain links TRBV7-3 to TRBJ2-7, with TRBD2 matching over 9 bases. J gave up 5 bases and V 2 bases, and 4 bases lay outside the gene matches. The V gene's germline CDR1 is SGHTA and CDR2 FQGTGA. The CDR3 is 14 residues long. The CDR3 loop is CASSLSSGNHEQYF. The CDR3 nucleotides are TGTGCCAGCAGCTTATCTAGCGGGAACCACGAGCAGTACTTC.

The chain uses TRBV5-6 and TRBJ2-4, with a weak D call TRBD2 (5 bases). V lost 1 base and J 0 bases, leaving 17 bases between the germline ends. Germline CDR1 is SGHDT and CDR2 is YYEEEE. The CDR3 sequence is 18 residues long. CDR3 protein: CASSLMRDSNLAKNIQYF. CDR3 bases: TGTGCCAGCAGCTTGATGAGGGATTCCAACTTAGCCAAAAACATTCAGTACTTC.

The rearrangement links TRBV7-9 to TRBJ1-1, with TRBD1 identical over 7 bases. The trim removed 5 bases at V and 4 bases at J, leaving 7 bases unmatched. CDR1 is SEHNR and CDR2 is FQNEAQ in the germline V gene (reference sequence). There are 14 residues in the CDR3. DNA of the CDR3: TGTGCCAGCAGCCTCAGACAGGGTGGCACTGAAGCTTTCTTT. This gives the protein CASSLRQGGTEAFF.

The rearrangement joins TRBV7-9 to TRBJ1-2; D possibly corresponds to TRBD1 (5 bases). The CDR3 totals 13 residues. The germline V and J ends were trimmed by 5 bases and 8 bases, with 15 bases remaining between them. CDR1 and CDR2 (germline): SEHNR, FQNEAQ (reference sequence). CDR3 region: CASSRGLQEGYTF. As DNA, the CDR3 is TGTGCCAGCAGCCGGGGGTTACAGGAAGGCTACACCTTC. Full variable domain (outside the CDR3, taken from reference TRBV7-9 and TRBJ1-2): DTGVSQNPRHKITKRGQNVTFRCDPISEHNRLYWYRQTLGQGPEFLTYFQNEAQLEKSRLLSDRFSAERPKGSFSTLEIQRTEQGDSAMYLCASSRGLQEGYTFGSGTRLTVV.

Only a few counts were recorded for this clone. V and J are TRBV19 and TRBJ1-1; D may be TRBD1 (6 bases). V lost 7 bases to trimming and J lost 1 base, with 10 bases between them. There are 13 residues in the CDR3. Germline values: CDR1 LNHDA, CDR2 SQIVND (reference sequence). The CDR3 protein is CASIGTPNTEAFF. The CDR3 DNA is TGTGCCAGTATCGGGACACCGAACACTGAAGCTTTCTTT.

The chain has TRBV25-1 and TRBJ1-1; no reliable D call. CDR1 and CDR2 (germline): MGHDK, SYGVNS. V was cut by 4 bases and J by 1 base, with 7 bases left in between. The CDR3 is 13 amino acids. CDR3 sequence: CASSGGKNTEAFF. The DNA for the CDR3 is TGTGCCAGCAGTGGAGGCAAGAACACTGAAGCTTTCTTT.

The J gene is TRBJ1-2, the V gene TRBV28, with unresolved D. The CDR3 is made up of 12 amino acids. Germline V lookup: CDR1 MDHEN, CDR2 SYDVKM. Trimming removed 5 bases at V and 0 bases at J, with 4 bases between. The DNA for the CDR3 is TGTGCCAGCAGTGTCGCTAACTATGGCTACACCTTC. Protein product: CASSVANYGYTF.

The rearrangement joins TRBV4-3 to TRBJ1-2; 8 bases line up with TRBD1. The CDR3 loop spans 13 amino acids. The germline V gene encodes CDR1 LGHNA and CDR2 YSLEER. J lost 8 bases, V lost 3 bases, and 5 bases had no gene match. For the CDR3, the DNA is TGCGCCAGCAGCCAGAGGACAGGGAGCGGCTACACCTTC. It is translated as CASSQRTGSGYTF.

The CDR3 spells CASSYGSAGPSYGYTF. DNA of the CDR3: TGTGCCAGCAGTTATGGTTCGGCCGGCCCTAGCTATGGCTACACCTTC. The J gene is TRBJ1-2, the V gene TRBV27; D gene ambiguous. The CDR3 is 16 amino acids. Germline assignment: CDR1 MNHEY and CDR2 SMNVEV (reference sequence). Trimming stripped 4 bases from V and 4 bases from J, with 19 bases between.

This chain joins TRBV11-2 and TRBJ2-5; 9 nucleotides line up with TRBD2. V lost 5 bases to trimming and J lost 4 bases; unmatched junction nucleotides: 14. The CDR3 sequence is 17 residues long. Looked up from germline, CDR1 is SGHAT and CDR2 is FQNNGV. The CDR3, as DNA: TGTGCCAGCAGCCTTTACGAAGCGGGGGGCGGTGGAGAGACCCAGTACTTC. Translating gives CASSLYEAGGGGETQYF.

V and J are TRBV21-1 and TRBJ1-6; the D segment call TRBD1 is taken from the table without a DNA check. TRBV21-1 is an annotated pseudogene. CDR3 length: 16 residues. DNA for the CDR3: TGTGCCACCCTACGAGGGACAGGGGGATGTGATTCACCCCTCCACTTT. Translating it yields CATLRGTGGCDSPLHF.

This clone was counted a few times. The CDR3 sequence is CASSFRQTLSPYGYTF. Written as DNA, the CDR3 is TGCGCCAGCAGCTTCCGACAGACTCTAAGCCCTTATGGCTACACCTTC. The chain joins TRBV4-1 to TRBJ1-2; the D gene is possibly TRBD1 (5 bases). Germline V CDR1 and CDR2: MGHRA, YSYEKL. The V end was cut by 5 bases, the J end by 5 bases, with 21 bases between. This CDR3 contains 16 residues.

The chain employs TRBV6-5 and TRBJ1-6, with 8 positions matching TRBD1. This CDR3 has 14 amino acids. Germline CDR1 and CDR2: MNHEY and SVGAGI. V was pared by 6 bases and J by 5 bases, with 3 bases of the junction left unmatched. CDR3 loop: CASRQGGNNSPLHF. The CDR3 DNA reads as TGTGCCAGCAGACAGGGGGGGAATAATTCACCCCTCCACTTT.

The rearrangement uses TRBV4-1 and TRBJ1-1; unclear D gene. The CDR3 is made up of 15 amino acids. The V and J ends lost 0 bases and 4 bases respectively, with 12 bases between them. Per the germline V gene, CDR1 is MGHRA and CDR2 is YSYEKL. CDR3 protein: CASSQDALRRTEAFF. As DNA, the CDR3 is TGCGCCAGCAGCCAAGATGCGTTGCGTCGCACTGAAGCTTTCTTT.

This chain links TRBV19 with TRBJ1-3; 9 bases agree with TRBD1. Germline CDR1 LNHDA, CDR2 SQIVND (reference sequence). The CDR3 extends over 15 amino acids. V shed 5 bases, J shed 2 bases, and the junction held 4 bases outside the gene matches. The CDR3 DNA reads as TGTGCCAGTAGTGACAGGGGGTCGCCTGGAAACACCATATATTTT. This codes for CASSDRGSPGNTIYF.

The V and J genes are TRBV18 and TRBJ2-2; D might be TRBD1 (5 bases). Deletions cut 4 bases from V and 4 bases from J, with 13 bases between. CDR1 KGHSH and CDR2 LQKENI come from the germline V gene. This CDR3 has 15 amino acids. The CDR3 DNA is TGTGCCAGCTCACTCAGGGTGCGTGGCACCGGGGAGCTGTTTTTT. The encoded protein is CASSLRVRGTGELFF.

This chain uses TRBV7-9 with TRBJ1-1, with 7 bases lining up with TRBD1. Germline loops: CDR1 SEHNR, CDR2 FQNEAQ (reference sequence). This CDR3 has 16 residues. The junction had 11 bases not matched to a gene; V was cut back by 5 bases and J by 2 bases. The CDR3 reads CASSLLTGTLNTEAFF. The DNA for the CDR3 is TGTGCCAGCAGCCTATTGACAGGGACCCTCAACACTGAAGCTTTCTTT.

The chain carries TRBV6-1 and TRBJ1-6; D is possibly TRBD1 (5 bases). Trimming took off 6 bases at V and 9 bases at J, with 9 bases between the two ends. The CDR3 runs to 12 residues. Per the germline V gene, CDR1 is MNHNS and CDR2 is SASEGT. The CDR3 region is CASRTETSPLHF. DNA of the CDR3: TGTGCCAGCAGGACAGAGACTTCACCCCTCCACTTT.

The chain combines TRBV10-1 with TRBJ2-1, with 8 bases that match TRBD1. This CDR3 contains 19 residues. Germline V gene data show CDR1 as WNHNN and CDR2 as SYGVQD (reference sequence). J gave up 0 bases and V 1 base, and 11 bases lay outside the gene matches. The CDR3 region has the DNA TGCGCCAGCAGTGAGTTCCCTAGAGCAGGACAGGGCTCCTACAATGAGCAGTTCTTC. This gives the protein CASSEFPRAGQGSYNEQFF.

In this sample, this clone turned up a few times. The CDR3 loop is CASSLGGDSSPSGYTF. For the CDR3, the DNA is TGTGCCAGCAGCTTAGGGGGAGACTCCAGCCCCAGTGGCTACACCTTC. The chain recombines TRBV7-9 with TRBJ1-2; D uncertain. V dropped 1 base and J dropped 7 bases, with 19 bases sitting between them. The CDR3 length is 16 residues. Germline-derived CDR1 and CDR2 are SEHNR and FQNEAQ (reference sequence).

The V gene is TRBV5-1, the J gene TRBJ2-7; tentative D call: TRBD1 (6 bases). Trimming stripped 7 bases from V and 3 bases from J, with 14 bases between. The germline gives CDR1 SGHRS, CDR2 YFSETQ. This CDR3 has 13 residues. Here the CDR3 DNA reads TGCGCCAGCGCCCTCAGGGGCCACTACGAGCAGTACTTC. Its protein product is CASALRGHYEQYF.